Shown below are 30 T cell receptor beta chains from a single sample sequenced in a study of response to subunit inactivated influenza vaccine. TCRdb ran MiXCR on the RT-PCR reads and lists one entry per CDR3 protein. Seen here are around 520,000 distinct CDR3 sequences, roughly 23% observed once, and the top ten hold less than 2.5%. The source was CD4+ T cells sorted from PBMCs, collected 4 to 6 days after vaccination. The receptors come from a man aged 45-60 years who received an inactivated influenza vaccine.

Only a few counts were recorded for this clonotype. This rearrangement joins TRBV7-2 to TRBJ2-4; TRBD1 is a possible D gene (5 bases). Per germline, CDR1 SGHTA and CDR2 FQGNSA. The CDR3 extends over 15 amino acids. The germline V and J ends were trimmed by 5 bases and 4 bases, with 15 bases remaining between them. CDR3 sequence reads: CASSGLDSFKNIQYF. CDR3 nucleotide sequence: TGTGCCAGCAGCGGCCTAGACAGTTTTAAAAACATTCAGTACTTC.

The sample holds a few counts of this clonotype. The genes are TRBV12-3 or TRBV12-4 and TRBJ2-1; 10 nucleotides agree with TRBD2. The CDR3 runs 15 residues. J was trimmed by 6 bases and V by 2 bases; bases with no gene match: 4. The DNA of the CDR3 is TGTGCCAGCAGTTTAAGGATAGCGGGGGGCAATGAGCAGTTCTTC. Amino acids: CASSLRIAGGNEQFF.

This clonotype was picked up a small number of times. The chain employs TRBV6-2 or TRBV6-3 and TRBJ2-5; 7 nucleotides align to TRBD2. The length of the CDR3 is 15 residues. With V trimmed by 2 bases and J by 5 bases, 8 bases remained unmatched. The germline gives CDR1 MNHEY, CDR2 SVGEGT. CDR3: CASSYLSGIVETQYF. For the CDR3, the DNA is TGTGCCAGCAGTTACCTCAGCGGGATTGTTGAGACCCAGTACTTC.

The chain couples TRBV10-3 to TRBJ2-1, with 7 bases identical to TRBD1. This CDR3 is built from 15 residues. Per the germline V gene, CDR1 is ENHRY and CDR2 is SYGVKD. Trimming removed 0 bases from V and 6 bases from J; junction bases left unmatched: 5. CDR3 amino acids: CAISESMSGGNEQFF. The CDR3 bases are TGTGCCATCAGTGAGTCGATGTCAGGGGGCAATGAGCAGTTCTTC.

The chain combines TRBV20-1 with TRBJ2-5, with TRBD2 identical over 8 bases. Germline CDR1 DFQATT, CDR2 SNEGSKA (reference sequence). CDR3 length: 14 residues. V shed 5 bases and J 5 bases; nucleotides not matched to a gene: 10. The CDR3 loop reads CSAFLAGLGETQYF. For the CDR3, the DNA is TGCAGTGCTTTTCTAGCGGGTCTGGGGGAGACCCAGTACTTC.

This chain connects TRBV5-1 to TRBJ1-1; D gene ambiguous. With 4 bases removed from V and 2 bases from J, the gap between germline ends came to 12 bases. CDR3 size: 14 residues. CDR1 is SGHRS, CDR2 YFSETQ, per germline. Written as DNA, the CDR3 is TGCGCCAGCAGCCAACAGTCACGAAACACTGAAGCTTTCTTT. Translating it yields CASSQQSRNTEAFF.

This clonotype was recorded a few times. This chain joins TRBV7-9 and TRBJ1-2; no reliable D call. The CDR3 contains 13 residues. Germline V lookup: CDR1 SEHNR, CDR2 FQNEAQ (reference sequence). V lost 2 bases, J lost 8 bases, and 12 bases lay in between. CDR3 coding DNA: TGTGCCAGCAGCTTATCCGGTTTTGGGGGCTACACCTTC. It codes for CASSLSGFGGYTF.

The V call is TRBV5-1, the J call TRBJ2-2, with 9 positions matching TRBD1. The J segment lost 6 bases and the V segment lost 5 bases, leaving 11 bases of the junction unmatched. The germline V gene encodes CDR1 SGHRS and CDR2 YFSETQ. The CDR3 sequence is 16 residues long. CDR3 region: CASSLAMDRGAGELFF. In DNA, the CDR3 is TGCGCCAGCAGTTTAGCTATGGACAGGGGCGCCGGGGAGCTGTTTTTT.

The chain couples TRBV7-2 to TRBJ2-1; TRBD2 might be the D (6 bases). In germline, CDR1 is SGHTA, CDR2 FQGNSA. V was pared by 1 base and J by 10 bases, with 14 bases between. This CDR3 has 14 amino acids. DNA of the CDR3: TGTGCCAGCAGCTTAGGGCGGACTACCAAGGAGCAGTTCTTC. It translates to CASSLGRTTKEQFF.

The V and J genes are TRBV12-3 or TRBV12-4 and TRBJ2-2; D unclear. The CDR3 sequence is 12 residues long. The germline V and J ends were trimmed by 7 bases and 7 bases, with 10 bases remaining between them. CDR3 in DNA: TGTGCCAGCAACTGGAGCGACGGGGAGCTGTTTTTT. It encodes CASNWSDGELFF.

This clonotype was recorded many times. The V call is TRBV4-1, the J call TRBJ2-7; TRBD1 matches 8 bases. CDR3 length: 16 residues. Germline V gives CDR1 MGHRA, CDR2 YSYEKL. The junction had 7 bases not matched to a gene; V was cut back by 0 bases and J by 3 bases. CDR3: CASSQDQVGQGYEQYF. CDR3 in DNA: TGCGCCAGCAGCCAAGATCAGGTAGGACAGGGCTACGAGCAGTACTTC.

This chain joins TRBV7-9 and TRBJ1-1, with D possibly matching TRBD1 (5 bases). This CDR3 comprises 14 residues. Germline CDR1 SEHNR, CDR2 FQNEAQ (reference sequence). Trimming left V 2 bases short and J 3 bases short, with 10 bases between. The CDR3 loop is CASSLSGRYTEAFF. Here the CDR3 DNA reads TGTGCCAGCAGCTTATCGGGGCGGTACACTGAAGCTTTCTTT.

The chain combines TRBV12-3 or TRBV12-4 with TRBJ1-6; D possibly corresponds to TRBD1 (5 bases). This CDR3 is built from 13 residues. V was trimmed by 5 bases and J by 10 bases, leaving 12 bases between them. CDR3 loop: CASSKDIQSPLHF. CDR3 DNA sequence: TGTGCCAGCAGTAAGGACATCCAATCACCCCTCCACTTT.

The gene calls are TRBV28 and TRBJ2-1, with 9 bases lining up with TRBD1. Germline V gene data show CDR1 as MDHEN and CDR2 as SYDVKM. The V gene end was trimmed by 5 bases and the J gene end by 8 bases; junction bases not matched to a gene: 1. CDR3 size: 12 residues. DNA of the CDR3: TGTGCCAGCAGTGGACAGGGGCATGAGCAGTTCTTC. Encoded protein: CASSGQGHEQFF.

V is TRBV6-2 or TRBV6-3 and J is TRBJ2-2; 7 bases match TRBD1. Germline V gene data show CDR1 as MNHEY and CDR2 as SVGEGT. Trimming removed 7 bases from V and 6 bases from J; junction bases left unmatched: 5. The CDR3 covers 13 residues. The DNA of the CDR3 is TGTGCCAGCAAATTCCAGGGGGCCGGGGAGCTGTTTTTT. The encoded protein is CASKFQGAGELFF.

The table lists this clonotype with a few counts. The CDR3 loop reads CASTEPGQGHEQFF. The CDR3 DNA reads TGTGCCAGCACCGAGCCTGGACAGGGCCATGAGCAGTTCTTC. This rearrangement joins TRBV12-3 or TRBV12-4 to TRBJ2-1, with TRBD1 identical over 8 bases. After removal of 7 bases from V and 8 bases from J, the junction contained 10 bases not matched to a gene. The CDR3 loop spans 14 amino acids.

The rearrangement joins TRBV12-3 or TRBV12-4 to TRBJ2-7; 12 bases map to TRBD2. The CDR3 spans 14 residues. Trimming removed 6 bases from V and 4 bases from J; junction bases left unmatched: 4. CDR3 in DNA: TGTGCCAGCAGCCACACTAGCGGGAGGTACGAGCAGTACTTC. Translated, it gives CASSHTSGRYEQYF.

This clonotype was seen only a few times. The V call is TRBV24-1, the J call TRBJ2-5; D unresolved. The CDR3 spans 15 residues. Germline assignment: CDR1 KGHDR and CDR2 SFDVKD. V was clipped by 2 bases and J by 3 bases, with 12 bases between them. For the CDR3, the DNA is TGTGCCACCAGTGATTCAAGGACGGACGAAGAGACCCAGTACTTC. It encodes CATSDSRTDEETQYF.

The rearrangement uses TRBV5-1 and TRBJ2-5; D unresolved. In germline, CDR1 is SGHRS, CDR2 YFSETQ. Between the trimmed V and J ends, which lost 0 bases and 4 bases, there was a span of 10 bases. The CDR3 is made up of 14 amino acids. CDR3 in amino acids: CASSLGSMSETQYF. Here the CDR3 DNA reads TGCGCCAGCAGCTTGGGGAGCATGTCAGAGACCCAGTACTTC.

V gene TRBV6-5 combines with J gene TRBJ2-1; possible D gene TRBD1, 5 bases. The CDR3 has 19 residues. Between the trimmed V and J ends, which lost 0 bases and 6 bases, there was a span of 24 bases. Germline V CDR1 and CDR2: MNHEY, SVGAGI. The CDR3 spells CASSYSPPRSRGKGNEQFF. The CDR3 DNA reads TGTGCCAGCAGTTACTCACCCCCGAGGAGTAGGGGAAAGGGCAATGAGCAGTTCTTC.

The gene calls are TRBV7-2 and TRBJ2-1, with D uncertain. The V end lost 1 base, the J end lost 0 bases, and 13 bases lay between the germline ends. From germline, CDR1 is SGHTA and CDR2 FQGNSA. This CDR3 region has 17 residues. The CDR3 loop reads CASSLVLLSSSYNEQFF. In DNA, the CDR3 is TGTGCCAGCAGCTTAGTACTCCTATCTAGCTCCTACAATGAGCAGTTCTTC.

This clonotype was seen only a few times. This chain connects TRBV4-1 to TRBJ2-7; 7 nucleotides line up with TRBD1. Losses at the gene ends were 4 bases for V and 2 bases for J; bases not matched to a gene: 8. CDR3 size: 15 residues. Germline CDR1 and CDR2: MGHRA and YSYEKL. CDR3 sequence: CASSLPARGTYEQYF. Written as DNA, the CDR3 is TGCGCCAGCAGCCTCCCCGCCAGGGGGACCTACGAGCAGTACTTC.

This clonotype was recorded a few times. The chain employs TRBV7-2 and TRBJ1-1, with 8 nucleotides matching TRBD1. The CDR3 loop spans 17 amino acids. Trimming at V came to 7 bases and at J to 3 bases, leaving 16 bases not matched to a gene. The V gene's germline CDR1 is SGHTA and CDR2 FQGNSA. Here the CDR3 reads CASTPGPGGFGDTEAFF. The CDR3 DNA follows: TGTGCCAGCACGCCAGGTCCAGGGGGCTTCGGGGACACTGAAGCTTTCTTT.

This clonotype was detected ten times or more. The chain is built from TRBV20-1 and TRBJ2-5; unclear D gene. The CDR3 runs 12 residues. The V gene's germline CDR1 is DFQATT and CDR2 SNEGSKA (reference sequence). Trimming took off 3 bases at V and 3 bases at J, with 8 bases between the two ends. The CDR3 spells CSARGPEETQYF. The CDR3 DNA sequence: TGCAGTGCTAGGGGCCCCGAAGAGACCCAGTACTTC.

This clonotype was recorded a few times. The chain employs TRBV20-1 and TRBJ2-7, with TRBD1 identical over 8 bases. Losses at the gene ends were 6 bases for V and 0 bases for J; bases not matched to a gene: 7. The CDR3 spans 14 residues. Per the germline V gene, CDR1 is DFQATT and CDR2 is SNEGSKA (reference sequence). CDR3 protein: CSAGRDRLSYEQYF. In nucleotides, the CDR3 is TGCAGTGCAGGACGGGACAGGCTCTCCTACGAGCAGTACTTC.

This clonotype turned up a few times. CDR3 region: CSAGGQGTTSNQPQHF. The CDR3 coding sequence is TGCAGTGCGGGTGGACAGGGCACGACGTCGAATCAGCCCCAGCATTTT. This chain joins TRBV20-1 and TRBJ1-5, with 8 bases fitting TRBD1. The CDR3 length is 16 residues. Trimming took 6 bases from V and 4 from J; bases not matched to a gene: 14. CDR1 and CDR2 from the germline V gene are DFQATT and SNEGSKA (reference sequence).

V gene TRBV10-3 combines with J gene TRBJ2-1; TRBD1 matches 7 bases. The CDR3 consists of 13 residues. CDR1 and CDR2 (germline): ENHRY, SYGVKD. The ends lost 10 bases at V and 8 bases at J; junction bases unmatched: 11. CDR3 loop: CATRQGTEDEQFF. CDR3 in DNA: TGTGCCACCCGACAGGGAACGGAGGATGAGCAGTTCTTC.

The V gene is TRBV6-2 or TRBV6-3, the J gene TRBJ2-7; tentatively, D is TRBD2 (5 bases). The V gene's germline CDR1 is MNHEY and CDR2 SVGEGT. V was trimmed by 2 bases and J by 2 bases, leaving 13 bases between them. The CDR3 has 15 residues. This CDR3 reads CASSYRGQVTYEQYF. The CDR3 region has the DNA TGTGCCAGCAGTTACCGAGGGCAGGTTACCTACGAGCAGTACTTC.

The genes are TRBV12-3 or TRBV12-4 and TRBJ1-1; a weak D match, TRBD1 (6 bases). The V end was cut by 6 bases, the J end by 4 bases, with 12 bases between. This CDR3 is built from 13 residues. This chain's CDR3 is CASRTQGFTEAFF. The CDR3, as DNA: TGTGCCAGCAGGACACAGGGATTCACTGAAGCTTTCTTT.

This chain joins TRBV18 and TRBJ2-3; perhaps TRBD2 as D (5 bases). Germline V gene lookup returns CDR1 KGHSH and CDR2 LQKENI. This CDR3 is 15 amino acids long. V was clipped by 2 bases and J by 0 bases, with 9 bases between them. CDR3 sequence reads: CASSPLASSTDTQYF. The CDR3 DNA is TGTGCCAGCTCACCATTAGCGTCTAGCACAGATACGCAGTATTTT.